The 30 T cell receptor beta chains below come from one sample, sequenced in a study of T cell repertoires in cytomegalovirus infection (dated by TCRdb to between 2018 and 2021). Instrument on record: Illumina HiSeq 1500. The public reads were reprocessed in TCRdb via fastp at Q25 and MiXCR, keeping in-frame beta chains. A single entry per CDR3 protein holds the most common genes and DNA from its merged rows. Here the sample has more than 95,000 distinct CDR3 sequences; 32% occur a single time. 58% of the sample belongs to the ten largest clones. The treatment or condition label corresponds to: in vitro stimulation with specific CMV peptide epitopes to enrich CMV-specific T cells. Their antigens are not known. Material: CD8+ T cells from cultured PBMCs, obtained from culture after CMV antigen stimulation. The receptors shown here come from a human donor in good health (CMV status not recorded). Some clones in this sample may be carry-over from other donors' samples.

This chain connects TRBV4-3 to TRBJ2-2; TRBD1 matches at 8 bases. The J segment lost 5 bases and the V segment lost 2 bases, leaving 7 bases of the junction unmatched. Germline CDR1 LGHNA, CDR2 YSLEER. The CDR3 sequence is 16 residues long. In DNA, the CDR3 is TGCGCCAGCAGCCAAATGCAGGGGGCGTTAACCGGGGAGCTGTTTTTT. It is translated as CASSQMQGALTGELFF.

This clonotype has only a few counts. The chain is built from TRBV2 and TRBJ1-1; D gene unclear. Looked up from germline, CDR1 is SNHLY and CDR2 is FYNNEI. Trimming pared 11 bases from V and 1 base from J, leaving 8 bases between. The CDR3 spans 11 residues. The CDR3 DNA reads TGTGCCTGCCCTGGGAACACTGAAGCTTTCTTT. Translated, it gives CACPGNTEAFF.

The chain is built from TRBV9 and TRBJ1-4; D unresolved. The V end was cut by 3 bases, the J end by 4 bases, with 10 bases between. The length of the CDR3 is 14 residues. Looked up from germline, CDR1 is SGDLS and CDR2 is YYNGEE. CDR3 sequence (DNA): TGTGCCAGCAGCGGGAGAACCTATAATGAAAAACTGTTTTTT. This sequence encodes CASSGRTYNEKLFF.

This clonotype has a count of ten or more. This chain uses TRBV12-3 or TRBV12-4 with TRBJ1-5; no reliable D call. V was cut by 1 base and J by 6 bases, with 7 bases left in between. The CDR3 has 13 amino acids. The CDR3, as DNA: TGTGCCAGCAGTTTAGTGGGTGGTCAGCCCCAGCATTTT. It is translated as CASSLVGGQPQHF.

In its sample, this clonotype was seen many times. The chain joins TRBV7-8 to TRBJ1-1; tentatively, D is TRBD1 (5 bases). V lost 0 bases, J lost 0 bases, and 11 bases lay in between. The CDR3 sequence is 16 residues long. Germline values: CDR1 SGHVS, CDR2 FQNEAQ. CDR3: CASSLAEGSLNTEAFF. CDR3 in DNA: TGTGCCAGCAGCTTAGCGGAGGGGTCCCTGAACACTGAAGCTTTCTTT.

This clonotype was observed a few times. The V call is TRBV6-5, the J call TRBJ1-5, with 11 bases that match TRBD1. The V gene's germline CDR1 is MNHEY and CDR2 SVGAGI. J was trimmed by 5 bases and V by 5 bases; bases with no gene match: 5. This CDR3 is built from 15 residues. CDR3 amino acids: CASSRGTGGDQPQHF. In DNA, the CDR3 is TGTGCCAGCAGTCGTGGGACAGGGGGTGATCAGCCCCAGCATTTT.

The table lists this clonotype with many counts. CDR3: CASSQTDGNTEAFF. The CDR3 DNA reads as TGTGCCAGCAGCCAAACGGACGGGAACACTGAAGCTTTCTTT. The V call is TRBV4-2, the J call TRBJ1-1; D is unresolved. The V end was cut by 2 bases, the J end by 1 base, with 8 bases between. The CDR3 covers 14 residues. In germline, CDR1 is LGHNA, CDR2 YNFKEQ.

This clonotype was counted ten times or more. The gene calls are TRBV7-2 and TRBJ2-7; the D gene is possibly TRBD2 (5 bases). Germline CDR1 reads SGHTA; CDR2 reads FQGNSA. The CDR3 consists of 14 residues. V shed 4 bases and J shed 4 bases, with 14 bases lying between them. The CDR3 DNA sequence: TGTGCCAGCAGCTCACCTGACTATCGGTACGAGCAGTACTTC. Translated: CASSSPDYRYEQYF.

The chain recombines TRBV7-8 with TRBJ1-2; D is possibly TRBD1 (5 bases). This CDR3 is 13 amino acids long. The germline gives CDR1 SGHVS, CDR2 FQNEAQ. V lost 5 bases, J lost 4 bases, and 11 bases lay in between. This CDR3 reads CASSGAQGYGYTF. CDR3 in DNA: TGTGCCAGCAGCGGAGCCCAGGGCTATGGCTACACCTTC.

This clonotype was observed a few times. J is TRBJ1-2 and V is TRBV7-9; D perhaps matches TRBD1 (5 bases). The CDR3 is made up of 13 amino acids. CDR1 is SEHNR, CDR2 FQNEAQ, per germline (reference sequence). V was cut by 5 bases and J by 7 bases, with 14 bases left in between. The CDR3 region is CASSTQSGGGYTF. The DNA of the CDR3 is TGTGCCAGCAGCACCCAAAGTGGGGGTGGCTACACCTTC.

This clonotype was counted many times. The chain recombines TRBV6-1 with TRBJ2-1, with no clear D. In germline, CDR1 is MNHNS, CDR2 SASEGT. V lost 8 bases and J 6 bases, leaving 11 bases between the germline ends. This CDR3 contains 12 residues. The CDR3 bases are TGTGCCAGCTTATCTATTCGCAATGAGCAGTTCTTC. As protein: CASLSIRNEQFF.

V gene TRBV11-2 combines with J gene TRBJ2-5; 9 bases are a match to TRBD2. This CDR3 region has 14 residues. CDR1 and CDR2 from the germline V gene are SGHAT and FQNNGV. V gave up 6 bases and J gave up 4 bases; unmatched junction bases: 6. This CDR3 reads CASSRGSGGETQYF. The CDR3 DNA reads TGTGCCAGCAGTCGGGGTAGCGGGGGAGAGACCCAGTACTTC.

The table lists this clonotype with a count of one. The rearrangement uses TRBV11-2 and TRBJ2-1, with 8 bases matching TRBD2. Germline V lookup: CDR1 SGHAT, CDR2 FQNNGV. V lost 5 bases to trimming and J lost 8 bases; unmatched junction nucleotides: 14. The CDR3 is made up of 16 amino acids. CDR3 in amino acids: CASSPFQRGGPDEQFF. The DNA of the CDR3 is TGTGCCAGCAGCCCCTTTCAACGGGGGGGCCCTGATGAGCAGTTCTTC.

In this sample, this clonotype turned up a few times. The chain joins TRBV19 to TRBJ1-1; 7 bases map to TRBD1. Germline CDR1 is LNHDA and CDR2 is SQIVND (reference sequence). The CDR3 is 15 amino acids. With 7 bases clipped from V and 5 bases from J, the junction kept 13 bases outside the gene matches. In DNA, the CDR3 is TGTGCCAGTACCGGACAGGTTATGTGGGAGACTGAAGCTTTCTTT. Translation gives CASTGQVMWETEAFF.

This clonotype was seen a few times. The CDR3 sequence: CASSLDPPSTDTQYF. The CDR3, as DNA: TGTGCCAGCAGCTTAGATCCCCCCTCCACAGATACGCAGTATTTT. This chain links TRBV11-2 with TRBJ2-3; D not resolved. The V gene's germline CDR1 is SGHAT and CDR2 FQNNGV. This CDR3 region has 15 residues. Trimming stripped 0 bases from V and 2 bases from J, with 9 bases between.

The V call is TRBV11-2, the J call TRBJ1-2, with a weak D call TRBD1 (6 bases). The V end lost 5 bases, the J end lost 5 bases, and 18 bases lay between the germline ends. CDR1 and CDR2 (germline): SGHAT, FQNNGV. The CDR3 spans 15 residues. CDR3 in DNA: TGTGCCAGCAGCCCATCCGATACAGGGTTTTATGGCTACACCTTC. Amino acids: CASSPSDTGFYGYTF.

This clonotype was seen a handful of times. This chain's CDR3 is CAITLRWNSNQPQHF. In DNA form, the CDR3 reads TGTGCCATCACCCTCAGGTGGAATAGCAATCAGCCCCAGCATTTT. This rearrangement joins TRBV10-3 to TRBJ1-5; D remains ambiguous. The CDR3 spans 15 residues. The germline gives CDR1 ENHRY, CDR2 SYGVKD. The ends were cut back, 7 bases at V and 0 bases at J, with 13 bases in the middle.

This clonotype appeared a few times. The chain links TRBV12-3 or TRBV12-4 to TRBJ1-1; a weak D match, TRBD1 (5 bases). The CDR3 is made up of 14 amino acids. Between the trimmed V and J ends, which lost 1 base and 5 bases, there was a span of 11 bases. The CDR3 region is CASSLGIGATEAFF. The CDR3 region has the DNA TGTGCCAGCAGTTTAGGGATTGGGGCGACTGAAGCTTTCTTT.

The rearrangement joins TRBV29-1 to TRBJ2-6, with no clear D. V was cut by 4 bases and J by 2 bases, with 18 bases left in between. Germline values: CDR1 SQVTM, CDR2 ANQGSEA. The CDR3 is 17 residues long. CDR3 residues: CSVVWQPEPPGANVLTF. CDR3 coding DNA: TGCAGCGTTGTTTGGCAGCCAGAACCCCCTGGGGCCAACGTCCTGACTTTC.

The rearrangement joins TRBV12-3 or TRBV12-4 to TRBJ1-1, with D hard to call. The V and J ends lost 5 bases and 6 bases respectively, with 10 bases between them. There are 12 residues in the CDR3. The DNA of the CDR3 is TGTGCCAGCAGTGGCGGACGGGCTGAAGCTTTCTTT. This codes for CASSGGRAEAFF.

This clonotype was counted at least ten times. This rearrangement joins TRBV7-2 to TRBJ2-7, with D hard to call. The CDR3 runs to 11 residues. CDR1 and CDR2 (germline): SGHTA, FQGNSA. Trimming shortened V by 6 bases and J by 3 bases, and 6 bases separated the two germline ends. For the CDR3, the DNA is TGTGCCAGCAGTTTTCTCTACGAGCAGTACTTC. Encoded protein: CASSFLYEQYF.

This clonotype was observed a few times. The chain employs TRBV6-5 and TRBJ2-1, with 14 bases fitting TRBD2. Germline V CDR1 and CDR2: MNHEY, SVGAGI. The junction had 8 bases not matched to a gene; V was cut back by 2 bases and J by 8 bases. The CDR3 has 17 amino acids. Here the CDR3 DNA reads TGTGCCAGCAGTTACCGACTAGCGGGGGGGCCGGGGGATGAGCAGTTCTTC. It codes for CASSYRLAGGPGDEQFF.

The chain joins TRBV29-1 to TRBJ1-2; the D is unclear. V lost 6 bases and J lost 11, with 16 bases in between. Germline-derived CDR1 and CDR2 are SQVTM and ANQGSEA. The CDR3 sequence is 11 residues long. Here the CDR3 reads CSVAGLWGYTF. CDR3 bases: TGCAGCGTGGCCGGGCTCTGGGGATACACCTTC. Together with reference TRBV29-1 and TRBJ1-2, the CDR3 gives the full variable domain: SAVISQKPSRDICQRGTSLTIQCQVDSQVTMMFWYRQQPGQSLTLIATANQGSEATYESGFVIDKFPISRPNLTFSTLTVSNMSPEDSSIYLCSVAGLWGYTFGSGTRLTVV.

Concerning this clonotype itself: This may be a read error: a much more frequent sequence differs by one nucleotide. The J gene is TRBJ2-2, the V gene TRBV12-3 or TRBV12-4; D is uncertain. Trimming pared 6 bases from V and 1 base from J, leaving 3 bases between. The CDR3 is made up of 12 amino acids. CDR3 sequence: CASSKNTGELFF. As DNA, the CDR3 is TGTGCCAGCAGCAAGAACACCGGGGAGCTGTTTTTT.

The chain combines TRBV12-3 or TRBV12-4 with TRBJ1-5, with D perhaps TRBD1 (5 bases). The CDR3 is 15 residues long. V was shortened by 3 bases and J by 6 bases, with 15 bases between the two germline ends. CDR3 amino acids: CASSFEGHRRQPQHF. CDR3 DNA: TGTGCCAGCAGTTTTGAGGGGCATCGACGTCAGCCCCAGCATTTT.

The V call is TRBV6-1, the J call TRBJ2-7; D unresolved. CDR1 and CDR2 (germline): MNHNS, SASEGT. CDR3 length: 13 amino acids. Trimming cost V 2 bases and J 0 bases, with 5 bases left between them. The CDR3 DNA sequence: TGTGCCAGCAGTGAACTCACCTCCTACGAGCAGTACTTC. This sequence encodes CASSELTSYEQYF.

This clonotype showed up just a few times. The chain uses TRBV6-5 and TRBJ2-5; either TRBD1 or TRBD2 may supply D (7 bases each). CDR1 and CDR2 from the germline V gene are MNHEY and SVGAGI. V was cut by 2 bases and J by 3 bases, with 13 bases left in between. The CDR3 is made up of 15 amino acids. The CDR3 bases are TGTGCCAGCAGTTACCCAGGGGGGGCCGAAGAGACCCAGTACTTC. This gives the protein CASSYPGGAEETQYF.

The V and J genes are TRBV28 and TRBJ1-1; TRBD1 matches 9 bases. The J segment lost 7 bases and the V segment lost 2 bases, leaving 5 bases of the junction unmatched. Germline CDR1 is MDHEN and CDR2 is SYDVKM. The CDR3 is 14 amino acids. The CDR3 protein is CASSLRGQGFEAFF. In DNA form, the CDR3 reads TGTGCCAGCAGTTTACGCGGACAGGGGTTTGAAGCTTTCTTT.

The V and J genes are TRBV4-1 and TRBJ1-2; D possibly corresponds to TRBD1 (6 bases). With 0 bases removed from V and 4 bases from J, the gap between germline ends came to 12 bases. Germline V gene lookup returns CDR1 MGHRA and CDR2 YSYEKL. CDR3 length: 15 residues. The CDR3 DNA sequence: TGCGCCAGCAGCCAAGATCAGGGGTTCGTCTATGGCTACACCTTC. Translating gives CASSQDQGFVYGYTF.

The table lists this clonotype with a few counts. Here the CDR3 reads CASRGGQSNQPQHF. In nucleotides, the CDR3 is TGTGCCAGCAGGGGCGGACAGAGCAATCAGCCCCAGCATTTT. V gene TRBV2 combines with J gene TRBJ1-5; D is perhaps TRBD1 (6 bases). The germline V gene has CDR1 SNHLY and CDR2 FYNNEI. V was shortened by 6 bases and J by 1 base, with 10 bases between the two germline ends. This CDR3 comprises 14 residues.